These 21 T cell receptor beta chains share one sample of origin, sequenced in a study of blood T cell repertoires in COVID-19. Clones were sequenced by immunoSEQ multiplex PCR, and TCRdb holds only the in-frame ones, with some missing. The sample has 150,000 to 200,000 clones; around 84% are singletons. Sequencing was done on a sample of peripheral blood. These receptors all stem from a woman aged 80 or over with acute or convalescent COVID-19.

This sequence joins TRBV9 and TRBJ2-7, with TRBD2 matching over 8 bases. V shed 4 bases and J 3 bases; nucleotides not matched to a gene: 3. The germline V gene encodes CDR1 SGDLS and CDR2 YYNGEE. The length of the CDR3 is 13 residues. This CDR3 reads CASSPGLGYEQYF. In DNA, the CDR3 is TGTGCCAGCAGCCCGGGACTAGGCTACGAGCAGTACTTC.

CDR3 protein: CASSQDPGSGNTIYF. The DNA of the CDR3 is TGTGCCAGCAGCCAAGACCCCGGCTCTGGAAACACCATATATTTT. This sequence joins TRBV3-1 (or the pseudogene TRBV3-2) and TRBJ1-3; D unresolved. The V gene's germline CDR1 is LGHDT and CDR2 YNNKEL (reference sequence). This CDR3 spans 15 amino acids. Between the trimmed V and J ends, which lost 0 bases and 0 bases, there was a span of 6 bases.

V usage is TRBV7-2 and J usage is TRBJ2-1; 9 positions agree with TRBD2. Germline CDR1 reads SGHTA; CDR2 reads FQGNSA. The V and J ends lost 8 bases and 12 bases, in that order; junction bases with no gene match: 17. The CDR3 sequence is 15 residues long. The CDR3 region is CASGIWREGYFSQFF. CDR3 coding DNA: TGTGCCAGCGGGATTTGGCGGGAGGGTTACTTTTCGCAGTTCTTC.

The J gene is TRBJ2-5, the V gene TRBV20-1, with no clear D. The germline V and J ends were trimmed by 1 base and 3 bases, with 3 bases remaining between them. Per the germline V gene, CDR1 is DFQATT and CDR2 is SNEGSKA (reference sequence). This CDR3 spans 11 amino acids. The CDR3 is CSARAKETQYF. The CDR3 coding sequence is TGCAGTGCTAGAGCTAAAGAGACCCAGTACTTC.

This chain's CDR3 is CASSFPEGGAYEQYF. The CDR3 DNA reads as TGTGCCAGCAGCTTCCCCGAGGGAGGAGCCTACGAGCAGTACTTC. The chain employs TRBV7-2 and TRBJ2-7; D is perhaps TRBD2 (6 bases). CDR3 length equals 15 residues. The V end lost 3 bases, the J end lost 2 bases, and 14 bases lay between the germline ends. The germline V gene has CDR1 SGHTA and CDR2 FQGNSA.

The chain is built from TRBV19 and TRBJ2-2; a weak D match, TRBD2 (5 bases). Germline assignment: CDR1 LNHDA and CDR2 SQIVND (reference sequence). The CDR3 is 13 residues long. V was pared by 7 bases and J by 6 bases, with 12 bases between. In nucleotides, the CDR3 is TGTGCCAGTACGTCCCGGGAATCCGGGGAGCTGTTTTTT. Its protein product is CASTSRESGELFF.

In this sample, this clone turned up once. The chain links TRBV6-6 to TRBJ2-5, with D perhaps matching TRBD1 (5 bases). V was pared by 9 bases and J by 5 bases, with 10 bases between. Looked up from germline, CDR1 is MNHNY and CDR2 is SVGAGI (reference sequence). There are 11 residues in the CDR3. Here the CDR3 reads CASQGRETQYF. CDR3 bases: TGTGCCAGTCAGGGTCGGGAGACCCAGTACTTC.

This clone was seen once. The rearrangement links TRBV4-1 to TRBJ1-3; 9 nucleotides match TRBD1. CDR1 and CDR2 (germline): MGHRA, YSYEKL. This CDR3 spans 16 amino acids. The junction had 7 bases not matched to a gene; V was cut back by 1 base and J by 6 bases. CDR3: CASSQASGTGINTIYF. In nucleotides, the CDR3 is TGCGCCAGCAGCCAAGCCTCCGGGACAGGGATAAACACCATATATTTT.

The chain links TRBV29-1 to TRBJ1-2; TRBD1 is a possible D gene (5 bases). Trimming removed 4 bases from V and 4 bases from J, with 16 bases in between. Germline V lookup: CDR1 SQVTM, CDR2 ANQGSEA. There are 14 residues in the CDR3. CDR3 coding DNA: TGCAGCGTTGCCATTTCCGACAGAGGCTATGGCTACACCTTC. It encodes CSVAISDRGYGYTF.

This clone was observed a single time. The gene calls are TRBV11-2 and TRBJ2-1, with 8 bases identical to TRBD2. V dropped 6 bases and J dropped 6; count of bases not matched to a gene: 10. CDR1 SGHAT and CDR2 FQNNGV come from the germline V gene. This CDR3 spans 15 amino acids. CDR3 nucleotides: TGTGCCAGCAGGACAACTAGCGGCCGGGCCAATGAGCAGTTCTTC. Protein: CASRTTSGRANEQFF.

CDR3 amino acids: CASSPFTGSYEQYF. CDR3 nucleotides: TGCGCCAGCAGCCCGTTCACGGGGTCCTACGAGCAGTACTTC. V gene TRBV4-3 combines with J gene TRBJ2-7; a possible D gene is TRBD2 (5 bases). The CDR3 sequence is 14 residues long. The ends were cut back, 4 bases at V and 1 base at J, with 11 bases in the middle. CDR1 is LGHNA and CDR2 is YSLEER in the germline V gene.

This clone was picked up one time. The chain joins TRBV11-2 to TRBJ2-3; 12 nucleotides match TRBD2. Per the germline V gene, CDR1 is SGHAT and CDR2 is FQNNGV. The junction had 4 bases not matched to a gene; V was cut back by 3 bases and J by 3 bases. This CDR3 contains 16 residues. The CDR3 protein is CASSFLAGGMTDTQYF. The CDR3, as DNA: TGTGCCAGCAGCTTTCTAGCGGGGGGGATGACAGATACGCAGTATTTT.

CDR3 in DNA: TGTGCCAGCAGCGGACTGCCTACCACAGATACGCAGTATTTT. It is translated as CASSGLPTTDTQYF. The chain joins TRBV28 to TRBJ2-3, with D maybe TRBD2 (5 bases). The CDR3 runs to 14 residues. The germline V and J ends were trimmed by 6 bases and 2 bases, with 12 bases remaining between them. The germline gives CDR1 MDHEN, CDR2 SYDVKM.

This clone has more than one count but fewer than ten. Because the CDR3's place on the DNA is in doubt, the DNA is left out and the CDR3 is given as listed by TCRdb. This chain joins TRBV15 and TRBJ1-2. Germline CDR1 LNHNV, CDR2 YYDKDF (reference sequence). The CDR3 totals 15 residues, both ends included. CDR3: CATSTSAPRNYGYTF.

This clone was picked up many times. The chain links TRBV12-3 or TRBV12-4 to TRBJ2-2; the match to TRBD2 covers 7 bases. The trim removed 7 bases at V and 6 bases at J, leaving 2 bases unmatched. CDR3 length equals 12 residues. Written as DNA, the CDR3 is TGTGCCAGCACGCTAGCGGCCGGGGAGCTGTTTTTT. This gives the protein CASTLAAGELFF.

CDR3: CASSLDGGEQYF. In DNA, the CDR3 is TGTGCCAGCAGCTTAGATGGTGGAGAGCAGTATTTT. The chain uses TRBV13 and TRBJ2-3; D is unclear. Trimming stripped 1 base from V and 11 bases from J, with 10 bases between. The CDR3 length is 12 residues. Germline loops: CDR1 PRHDT, CDR2 FYEKMQ (reference sequence).

This rearrangement joins TRBV19 to TRBJ2-5; D perhaps matches TRBD1 (6 bases). The CDR3 consists of 14 residues. Trimming stripped 3 bases from V and 2 bases from J, with 10 bases between. The V gene's germline CDR1 is LNHDA and CDR2 SQIVND (reference sequence). The CDR3 DNA reads as TGTGCCAGTAGTATCCGGGACACACAAGAGACCCAGTACTTC. It is translated as CASSIRDTQETQYF.

Comments on this clone: The same CDR3 can be traced to other DNA sequences in this sample. The chain couples TRBV13 to TRBJ2-3; D might be TRBD2 (5 bases). Germline V gene sequence: CDR1 PRHDT, CDR2 FYEKMQ (reference sequence). The CDR3 has 15 residues. The V and J ends lost 1 base and 0 bases respectively, with 8 bases between them. CDR3 sequence reads: CASSLVGGSTDTQYF. The CDR3 DNA reads as TGTGCCAGCAGCTTAGTGGGCGGGAGCACAGATACGCAGTATTTT.

The gene calls are TRBV2 and TRBJ2-3, with 7 bases lining up with TRBD2. Trimming cost V 6 bases and J 3 bases; bases outside gene matches: 9. The CDR3 runs to 15 residues. Looked up from germline, CDR1 is SNHLY and CDR2 is FYNNEI. CDR3 loop: CASSDQRGWTDTQYF. In DNA form, the CDR3 reads TGTGCCAGCAGCGACCAGCGGGGTTGGACAGATACGCAGTATTTT.

The gene calls are TRBV19 and TRBJ2-2; TRBD2 is a possible D gene (5 bases). Germline V gene data show CDR1 as LNHDA and CDR2 as SQIVND (reference sequence). V lost 5 bases and J lost 1, with 8 bases in between. The CDR3 consists of 14 residues. The CDR3 region is CASSVGRNTGELFF. The CDR3 region has the DNA TGTGCCAGTAGTGTTGGGAGGAACACCGGGGAGCTGTTTTTT.

The gene calls are TRBV2 and TRBJ2-2; TRBD1 aligns across 7 bases. The CDR3 runs 14 residues. V lost 7 bases, J lost 4 bases, and 6 bases stayed unmatched. Germline values: CDR1 SNHLY, CDR2 FYNNEI. The CDR3 sequence is CASMNRGGTGELFF. The CDR3 nucleotides read TGTGCCAGCATGAACAGGGGTGGCACCGGGGAGCTGTTTTTT.